The sample holds a few counts of the clone carrying this T cell receptor beta chain. Assay used: immunoSEQ multiplex PCR; TCRdb lists only in-frame clones, some missing. The sample holds thousands of clones; about three fifths are singletons and the top ten take about 5.2%. The V gene's germline CDR1 is KGHSH and CDR2 LQKENI. V was shortened by 3 bases and J by 6 bases, with 20 bases between the two germline ends. This CDR3 is built from 16 residues. The data derive from a study of tumour-infiltrating T cells in Burkitt lymphoma. Overall study context: Productive clonality predicted overall and progression-free survival.

The sample was tumor tissue. The TCR comes from a human donor with diffuse large B-cell lymphoma. The genes are TRBV18 and TRBJ1-2, with unresolved D. The CDR3 DNA reads as TGTGCCAGCTCACCCCGGCCAAAGGAGGCCGGGGATGGCTACACCTTC. This encodes CASSPRPKEAGDGYTF.